The entry below gives a single T cell receptor (beta chain) sequence along with its context. Its matching antigen is unknown. This record comes from a study of beta chain features in type 1 diabetes. Study in general: Sorted cells from all samples, numbering approximately 110,000,000, were examined.

CDR1 is LNHNV and CDR2 is YYDKDF in the germline V gene (reference sequence). The CDR3 has 14 residues. V dropped 7 bases and J dropped 2; count of bases not matched to a gene: 5. Since all of the isolated RNA was reverse transcribed, expressed TCRB transcripts were what got sequenced. Here immunoSEQ multiplex PCR was the method, and the copy in TCRdb shows in-frame clones only, minus some. The sample consists of roughly 380,000 clones, around 19% of them appearing once. Study-level findings and limits: Patients showed naive, central memory and Treg TCRB repertoires that appeared more similar than those of healthy donors. cDNA-based reads could over-represent cells with high TCR expression.

The material sequenced was naive CD4+ T cells from blood. This receptor was identified in a woman aged 18-35 years in good health. The rearrangement joins TRBV15 to TRBJ2-7, with 10 bases that match TRBD1. CDR3: CATNRDRGAYEQYF. The CDR3 nucleotides are TGTGCCACCAACCGGGACAGGGGTGCCTACGAGCAGTACTTC.